The sequence of this T cell receptor beta chain was determined in a study of CD8 T cells in ankylosing spondylitis. Germline V gene data show CDR1 as LGHDT and CDR2 as YNNKEL (reference sequence). CDR3 length equals 17 residues. Deletions cut 2 bases from V and 0 bases from J, with 11 bases between. MiXCR was run by TCRdb on the 5' RACE reads, yielding one entry per CDR3 protein. The sample lists under 950,000 distinct CDR3 sequences; 19% were seen once. Comments on this clonotype: Its antigen is currently unknown.

Study-wide findings and caveats: Typical of ankylosing spondylitis blood, it appeared, was a TCR beta motif of under 10 highly homologous variants.

The TCR sequence derives from a male donor with ankylosing spondylitis. Material: blood, either unsorted or a sorted T cell fraction (not recorded which). The genes are TRBV3-1 and TRBJ2-6, with D perhaps matching TRBD1 (6 bases). Written as DNA, the CDR3 is TGTGCCAGCAGCCAAAGGGACACCGACTCTGGGGCCAACGTCCTGACTTTC. It specifies CASSQRDTDSGANVLTF. Drawing the rest from reference TRBV3-1 and TRBJ2-6, the complete variable domain is DTAVSQTPKYLVTQMGNDKSIKCEQNLGHDTMYWYKQDSKKFLKIMFSYNNKELIINETVPNRFSPKSPDKAHLNLHINSLELGDSAVYFCASSQRDTDSGANVLTFGAGSRLTVL.